Below, 9 T cell receptor beta chains from the same sample are listed, as sequenced in a study of T cell responses to AZD1222 COVID-19 vaccine. Sequencing was performed with immunoSEQ multiplex PCR; in TCRdb, only in-frame clones are kept and a portion is missing. The data contain some 120,000 clones, around 92% of them singletons. The sample here was peripheral blood, taken 28 days after the second AZD1222 dose. The receptors shown here come from an adult who received the AZD1222 COVID-19 vaccine.

The V call is TRBV19, the J call TRBJ2-1; 10 positions match TRBD2. Germline V gene data show CDR1 as LNHDA and CDR2 as SQIVND (reference sequence). Trimming at V came to 6 bases and at J to 7 bases, leaving 9 bases not matched to a gene. The CDR3 is 15 amino acids. CDR3 nucleotide sequence: TGTGCCAGTAGGCCTCTAGCGGGAGTTGGGAATGAGCAGTTCTTC. As protein: CASRPLAGVGNEQFF.

V is TRBV28 and J is TRBJ1-1; D possibly corresponds to TRBD1 (5 bases). In germline, CDR1 is MDHEN, CDR2 SYDVKM. V was pared by 4 bases and J by 1 base, with 13 bases between. The length of the CDR3 is 15 residues. The CDR3: CASSSPRGENTEAFF. The CDR3 DNA follows: TGTGCCAGCAGTTCCCCCCGGGGGGAGAACACTGAAGCTTTCTTT.

The CDR3 DNA sequence: TGTGCCAGTACCAGGGGAGGGGCTGGAAACACCATATATTTT. Translating it yields CASTRGGAGNTIYF. The chain combines TRBV19 with TRBJ1-3, with D perhaps TRBD1 (6 bases). This CDR3 is built from 14 residues. The V end was cut by 7 bases, the J end by 2 bases, with 12 bases between. Per the germline V gene, CDR1 is LNHDA and CDR2 is SQIVND (reference sequence).

V is TRBV2 and J is TRBJ1-2, with 8 positions matching TRBD1. CDR1 is SNHLY and CDR2 is FYNNEI in the germline V gene. J was trimmed by 4 bases and V by 4 bases; bases with no gene match: 5. This CDR3 region has 14 residues. The CDR3: CASSVGQGGYGYTF. The CDR3, as DNA: TGTGCCAGCAGTGTCGGACAGGGAGGCTATGGCTACACCTTC. Full variable domain (missing parts from reference TRBV2 and TRBJ1-2): EPEVTQTPSHQVTQMGQEVILRCVPISNHLYFYWYRQILGQKVEFLVSFYNNEISEKSEIFDDQFSVERPDGSNFTLKIRSTKLEDSAMYFCASSVGQGGYGYTFGSGTRLTVV.

The chain recombines TRBV2 with TRBJ1-5; no firm D call. In germline, CDR1 is SNHLY, CDR2 FYNNEI. The CDR3 contains 14 residues. V dropped 1 base and J dropped 0 bases, with 4 bases sitting between them. CDR3 sequence reads: CASSEVDSNQPQHF. The CDR3 DNA reads as TGTGCCAGCAGTGAAGTCGATAGCAATCAGCCCCAGCATTTT.

The rearrangement links TRBV28 to TRBJ1-2; tentatively, D is TRBD1 (6 bases). This CDR3 comprises 11 residues. Trimming shortened V by 6 bases and J by 8 bases, and 10 bases separated the two germline ends. Per germline, CDR1 MDHEN and CDR2 SYDVKM. Here the CDR3 DNA reads TGTGCCAGCAGAGGACAGATAGGCTACACCTTC. Translating gives CASRGQIGYTF.

The J gene is TRBJ1-1, the V gene TRBV5-8; D is unresolved. This CDR3 has 13 amino acids. The V gene's germline CDR1 is SGHTS and CDR2 YDEGEE. V was clipped by 4 bases and J by 5 bases, with 12 bases between them. The CDR3 DNA reads as TGTGCCAGCAGCGCAGAAAAGGGAACTGAAGCTTTCTTT. Encoded protein: CASSAEKGTEAFF. Combining the CDR3 with reference TRBV5-8 and TRBJ1-1 gives the whole variable domain EAGVTQSPTHLIKTRGQQATLRCSPISGHTSVYWYQQALGLGLQFLLWYDEGEERNRGNFPPRFSGRQFPNYSSELNVNALELEDSALYLCASSAEKGTEAFFGQGTRLTVV.

The rearrangement links TRBV18 to TRBJ1-5, with 7 bases lining up with TRBD1. The CDR3 runs 16 residues. From germline, CDR1 is KGHSH and CDR2 LQKENI. After removal of 2 bases from V and 0 bases from J, the junction contained 4 bases not matched to a gene. DNA of the CDR3: TGTGCCAGCTCACCAGGGACAGTCTATAGCAATCAGCCCCAGCATTTT. Translation: CASSPGTVYSNQPQHF.

The V call is TRBV5-4, the J call TRBJ1-5; the D gene is possibly TRBD1 (6 bases). Trimming took off 4 bases at V and 4 bases at J, with 18 bases between the two ends. This CDR3 is built from 16 residues. Germline loops: CDR1 SGHNT, CDR2 YYREEE (reference sequence). CDR3 DNA: TGTGCCAGCAGCCTAAGCGGCGGACAGCCTAATCAGCCCCAGCATTTT. Translating it yields CASSLSGGQPNQPQHF.